The 18 T cell receptor beta chains in this list originate from one sample, sequenced in a study of shared clonotypes between healthy human individuals. Repertoires were generated with immunoSEQ multiplex PCR, while TCRdb's copy carries only in-frame clones and drops some. The top ten hold 0.5% to 0.6% of the sample, which has approximately 1.1 million clones, 70% to 80% seen once. Input material: memory CD4+ T cells from PBMCs. This sample's subset: CD45RA-negative fraction. These receptors originate from a man aged 18 to 30 in good health. Some clones in this sample may be carry-over from other donors' samples.

This sequence joins TRBV7-6 and TRBJ1-1; D may be TRBD1 (5 bases). CDR1 and CDR2 (germline): SGHVS, FNYEAQ. CDR3 length: 13 residues. Trimming shortened V by 6 bases and J by 5 bases, and 13 bases separated the two germline ends. The CDR3 sequence is CASRERGGTEAFF. CDR3 DNA: TGTGCCAGCAGGGAGCGGGGGGGAACTGAAGCTTTCTTT.

In this sample, this clone turned up once. The chain recombines TRBV6-6 with TRBJ2-1; weak D call: TRBD2 (6 bases). The CDR3 is 14 amino acids. Germline CDR1 reads MNHNY; CDR2 reads SVGAGI (reference sequence). V shed 2 bases and J shed 6 bases, with 11 bases lying between them. CDR3 sequence reads: CASSYGGVGNEQFF. For the CDR3, the DNA is TGTGCCAGCAGTTACGGAGGGGTGGGCAATGAGCAGTTCTTC.

The chain has TRBV7-2 and TRBJ2-5; no clear D gene. CDR3 size: 15 residues. V lost 3 bases, J lost 3 bases, and 14 bases lay in between. The germline V gene encodes CDR1 SGHTA and CDR2 FQGNSA. The CDR3 loop reads CASSLTTMWEETQYF. The CDR3 DNA is TGTGCCAGCAGCTTGACCACGATGTGGGAAGAGACCCAGTACTTC.

The rearrangement uses TRBV5-1 and TRBJ2-7; D might be TRBD1 or TRBD2, each matching 5 bases. The CDR3 is 14 amino acids. The V and J ends lost 4 bases and 2 bases respectively, with 13 bases between them. Germline lookup yields CDR1 SGHRS and CDR2 YFSETQ. The CDR3 is CASSLTTGPYEQYF. The CDR3 region has the DNA TGCGCCAGCAGCCTGACAACGGGGCCCTACGAGCAGTACTTC.

The chain combines TRBV5-7 with TRBJ1-5; 7 positions match TRBD1. TRBV5-7 is recorded as an ORF, its role being uncertain. The J segment lost 0 bases and the V segment lost 4 bases, leaving 16 bases of the junction unmatched. The CDR3 sequence is 19 residues long. The CDR3 loop reads CASSGWIPGQPRSNQPQHF. The CDR3 DNA sequence: TGTGCCAGCAGCGGATGGATACCGGGACAGCCTCGTAGCAATCAGCCCCAGCATTTT.

J is TRBJ2-3 and V is TRBV6-5; D unclear. Looked up from germline, CDR1 is MNHEY and CDR2 is SVGAGI. The CDR3 runs 16 residues. Trimming left V 1 base short and J 2 bases short, with 13 bases between. The CDR3, as DNA: TGTGCCAGCAGTTACTTCGCCAAGGATTACACAGATACGCAGTATTTT. Its protein product is CASSYFAKDYTDTQYF.

The CDR3 loop reads CASSIPGRRGRDTDTQYF. In nucleotides, the CDR3 is TGTGCCAGCAGCATCCCCGGAAGAAGGGGGCGGGACACAGATACGCAGTATTTT. V and J are TRBV28 and TRBJ2-3; TRBD1 might be the D (7 bases). The germline V gene has CDR1 MDHEN and CDR2 SYDVKM. With 6 bases removed from V and 2 bases from J, the gap between germline ends came to 24 bases. This CDR3 has 18 amino acids.

Regarding this clone: In the same sample, other DNA sequences code for this CDR3. V is TRBV2 and J is TRBJ2-3; D gene ambiguous. V lost 7 bases to trimming and J lost 2 bases, with 10 bases between them. The CDR3 length is 13 residues. Germline V lookup: CDR1 SNHLY, CDR2 FYNNEI. The CDR3 reads CASTPDSTDTQYF. CDR3 sequence (DNA): TGTGCCAGCACCCCGGATTCCACAGATACGCAGTATTTT.

This clone was seen a few times. At one boundary the junction diverges from the germline segment, which might be a read error. V usage is TRBV6-5 and J usage is TRBJ1-2; the D gene is possibly TRBD1 (5 bases). The germline gives CDR1 MNHEY, CDR2 SVGAGI. CDR3 length: 13 residues. CDR3 loop: CASSPFGVGHLGF. As DNA, the CDR3 is TGTGCCAGCAGTCCCTTTGGGGTGGGGCATCTCGGCTTC.

Notes on this clone: A much larger clone differs from this one at a single base, so this may be a read error. The sample contains more than one DNA sequence encoding this CDR3. J is TRBJ1-5 and V is TRBV27, with TRBD1 identical over 9 bases. V shed 6 bases and J 2 bases; nucleotides not matched to a gene: 2. The CDR3 sequence is 14 residues long. Germline lookup yields CDR1 MNHEY and CDR2 SMNVEV (reference sequence). As DNA, the CDR3 is TGTGCCAGCAGCCGGACAGGGGGCAATCAGCCCCAGCATTTT. This codes for CASSRTGGNQPQHF.

The CDR3: CAWRIQGDGGNTIYF. DNA of the CDR3: TGTGCCTGGAGAATACAGGGAGATGGTGGAAACACCATATATTTT. V usage is TRBV30 and J usage is TRBJ1-3; tentative D call: TRBD1 (6 bases). V lost 3 bases and J 3 bases, leaving 15 bases between the germline ends. Germline V gene sequence: CDR1 GTSNPN, CDR2 SVGIG (reference sequence). The CDR3 consists of 15 residues.

Many counts were recorded for this clone. The chain links TRBV5-1 to TRBJ1-6, with unresolved D. V was pared by 0 bases and J by 5 bases, with 6 bases between. The CDR3 runs to 14 residues. CDR1 and CDR2 (germline): SGHRS, YFSETQ. CDR3 nucleotide sequence: TGCGCCAGCAGCTTGGGGATCCATAATTCACCCCTCCACTTT. Its translation is CASSLGIHNSPLHF.

This chain joins TRBV10-3 and TRBJ1-1, with D possibly matching TRBD1 (6 bases). The CDR3 contains 13 residues. The germline V gene encodes CDR1 ENHRY and CDR2 SYGVKD. Between the trimmed V and J ends, which lost 3 bases and 11 bases, there was a span of 16 bases. In DNA, the CDR3 is TGTGCCATCAGTGAACTCACAGGGTTAGGGGCTTTCTTT. Translated: CAISELTGLGAFF.

This clone has a single count. This chain links TRBV5-1 with TRBJ1-1, with D unclear. This CDR3 region has 14 residues. V shed 6 bases and J shed 1 base, with 13 bases lying between them. Germline V gene lookup returns CDR1 SGHRS and CDR2 YFSETQ. The CDR3 nucleotides are TGCGCCAGCACGCCGAATCTCCCGAACACTGAAGCTTTCTTT. It yields the protein CASTPNLPNTEAFF. Drawing the rest from reference TRBV5-1 and TRBJ1-1, the complete variable domain is KAGVTQTPRYLIKTRGQQVTLSCSPISGHRSVSWYQQTPGQGLQFLFEYFSETQRNKGNFPGRFSGRQFSNSRSEMNVSTLELGDSALYLCASTPNLPNTEAFFGQGTRLTVV.

The chain combines TRBV5-1 with TRBJ2-3; TRBD2 aligns across 8 bases. J lost 4 bases, V lost 0 bases, and 7 bases had no gene match. This CDR3 is built from 16 residues. The germline V gene has CDR1 SGHRS and CDR2 YFSETQ. CDR3 DNA sequence: TGCGCCAGCAGCTTGGAAGCGGGAGTACTCCCAGATACGCAGTATTTT. It specifies CASSLEAGVLPDTQYF.

For this clone: Since a much larger clone is just one base distant, this may be a read error. The rearrangement uses TRBV14 and TRBJ2-3; 9 nucleotides agree with TRBD2. CDR1 is SGHDN and CDR2 is FVKESK in the germline V gene. The CDR3 is made up of 14 amino acids. V trimming: 4 bases; J trimming: 4 bases; junction bases outside the gene matches: 3. This CDR3 reads CASSLSGSPDTQYF. Written as DNA, the CDR3 is TGTGCCAGCAGCCTTAGCGGGAGCCCAGATACGCAGTATTTT.

The chain links TRBV5-4 to TRBJ1-4; D is ambiguous. The CDR3 is 13 amino acids. Germline V gene lookup returns CDR1 SGHNT and CDR2 YYREEE (reference sequence). Trimming pared 6 bases from V and 6 bases from J, leaving 12 bases between. The chain's CDR3 is CASTQRGDEKLFF. CDR3 nucleotide sequence: TGTGCCAGCACCCAAAGAGGAGATGAAAAACTGTTTTTT.

The chain combines TRBV7-7 with TRBJ1-4, with D possibly being TRBD1 (6 bases). CDR3 length equals 13 residues. Germline-derived CDR1 and CDR2 are SSHAT and FNYEAQ (reference sequence). Trimming left V 5 bases short and J 8 bases short, with 12 bases between. The CDR3, as DNA: TGTGCCAGCAGCCTCGGACAGCAGGAAAAACTGTTTTTT. It translates to CASSLGQQEKLFF.